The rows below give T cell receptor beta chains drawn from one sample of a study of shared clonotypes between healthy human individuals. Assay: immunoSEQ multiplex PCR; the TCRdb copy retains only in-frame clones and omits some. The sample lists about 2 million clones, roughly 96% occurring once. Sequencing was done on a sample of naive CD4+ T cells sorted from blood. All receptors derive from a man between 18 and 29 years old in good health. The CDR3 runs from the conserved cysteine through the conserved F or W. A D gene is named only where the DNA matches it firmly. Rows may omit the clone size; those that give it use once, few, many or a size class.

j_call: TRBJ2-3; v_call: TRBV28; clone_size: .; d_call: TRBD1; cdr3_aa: CASSLPSGGGTDTQYF; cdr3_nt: TGTGCCAGCAGCCTCCCCTCAGGGGGAGGCACAGATACGCAGTATTTT
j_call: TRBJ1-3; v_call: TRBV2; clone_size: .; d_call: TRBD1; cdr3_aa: CASRPMDRADGNTIYF; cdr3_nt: TGTGCCAGCAGACCCATGGACAGGGCAGATGGAAACACCATATATTTT
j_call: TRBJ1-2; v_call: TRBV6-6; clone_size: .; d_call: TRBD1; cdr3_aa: CASSFTGGDYGYTF; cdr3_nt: TGTGCCAGCAGTTTTACAGGGGGCGACTATGGCTACACCTTC
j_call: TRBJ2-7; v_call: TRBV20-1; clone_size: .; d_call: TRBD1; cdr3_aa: CSAEGQIEQYF; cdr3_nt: TGCAGTGCCGAGGGACAGATCGAGCAGTACTTC
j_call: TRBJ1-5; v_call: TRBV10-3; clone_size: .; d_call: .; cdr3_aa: CAISKDGYQPQHF; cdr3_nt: TGTGCCATCTCTAAGGACGGCTATCAGCCCCAGCATTTT
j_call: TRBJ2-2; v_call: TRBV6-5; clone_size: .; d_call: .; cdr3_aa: CASSGSTGELFF; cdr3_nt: TGTGCCAGCAGTGGTAGCACCGGGGAGCTGTTTTTT
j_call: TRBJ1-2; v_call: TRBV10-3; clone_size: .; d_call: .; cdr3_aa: CAISVGPGRLEGYTF; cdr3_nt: TGTGCCATCAGTGTGGGTCCGGGCAGGCTGGAAGGCTACACCTTC
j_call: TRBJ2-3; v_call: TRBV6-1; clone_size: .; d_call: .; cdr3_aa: CASTRAPAVTDTQYF; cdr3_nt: TGTGCCAGCACCCGAGCCCCAGCCGTCACAGATACGCAGTATTTT
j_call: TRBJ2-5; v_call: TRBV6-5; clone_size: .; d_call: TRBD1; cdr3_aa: CASGRTGQETQYF; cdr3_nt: TGTGCCAGCGGACGGACAGGGCAGGAGACCCAGTACTTC
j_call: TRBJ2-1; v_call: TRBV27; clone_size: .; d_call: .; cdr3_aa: CASSLGGRRAYNEQFF; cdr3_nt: TGTGCCAGCAGTTTGGGTGGGCGACGGGCCTACAATGAGCAGTTCTTC
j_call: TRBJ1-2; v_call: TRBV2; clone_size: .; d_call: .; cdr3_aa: CASGLNYGYTF; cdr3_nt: TGTGCCAGCGGGCTAAACTATGGCTACACCTTC
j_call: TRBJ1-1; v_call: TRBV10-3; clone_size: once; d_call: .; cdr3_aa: CAISAGVTEAFF; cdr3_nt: TGTGCCATCAGTGCAGGGGTCACTGAAGCTTTCTTT
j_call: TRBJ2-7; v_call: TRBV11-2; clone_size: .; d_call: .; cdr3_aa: CASGLGMTEQYF; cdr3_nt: TGTGCCAGCGGTTTAGGGATGACCGAGCAGTACTTC
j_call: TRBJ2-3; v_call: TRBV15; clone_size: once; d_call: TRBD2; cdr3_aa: CATSRQLAGDLDTQYF; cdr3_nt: TGTGCCACCAGCAGACAGCTAGCGGGAGATTTAGATACGCAGTATTTT
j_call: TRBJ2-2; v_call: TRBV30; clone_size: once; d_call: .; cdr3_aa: CAWRMGSNTGELFF; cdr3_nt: TGTGCCTGGCGTATGGGGTCGAACACCGGGGAGCTGTTTTTT
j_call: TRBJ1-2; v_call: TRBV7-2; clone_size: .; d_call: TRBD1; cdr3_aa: CASSLENRGVDGYTF; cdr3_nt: TGTGCCAGCAGCTTAGAAAACAGGGGAGTTGATGGCTACACCTTC
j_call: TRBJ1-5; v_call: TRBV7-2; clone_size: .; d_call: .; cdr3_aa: CASSLVGNSNQPQHF; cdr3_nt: TGTGCCAGCAGCTTAGTGGGGAATAGCAATCAGCCCCAGCATTTT
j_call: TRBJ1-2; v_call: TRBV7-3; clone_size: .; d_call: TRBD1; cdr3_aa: CASSPGTGGSYGYTF; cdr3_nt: TGTGCCAGCAGCCCCGGGACAGGGGGAAGCTATGGCTACACCTTC
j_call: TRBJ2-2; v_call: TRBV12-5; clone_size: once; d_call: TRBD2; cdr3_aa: CASGLQLAGTGELFF; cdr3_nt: TGTGCTAGTGGTTTGCAACTAGCGGGAACCGGGGAGCTGTTTTTT
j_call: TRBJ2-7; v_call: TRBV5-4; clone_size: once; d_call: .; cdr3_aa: CASSSTPYEQYF; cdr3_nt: TGTGCCAGCAGCTCGACGCCTTACGAGCAGTACTTC
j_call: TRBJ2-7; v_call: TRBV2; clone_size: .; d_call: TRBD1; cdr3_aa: CASSLGQGNNEQYF; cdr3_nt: TGTGCCAGCAGCCTGGGACAGGGCAATAACGAGCAGTACTTC
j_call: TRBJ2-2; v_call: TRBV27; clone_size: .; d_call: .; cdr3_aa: CASSSSNTGELFF; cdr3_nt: TGTGCCAGCAGTTCCTCGAACACCGGGGAGCTGTTTTTT
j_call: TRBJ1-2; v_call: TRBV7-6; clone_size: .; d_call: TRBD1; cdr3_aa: CASSKRQGGYGYTF; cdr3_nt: TGTGCCAGCAGCAAAAGACAGGGAGGCTATGGCTACACCTTC
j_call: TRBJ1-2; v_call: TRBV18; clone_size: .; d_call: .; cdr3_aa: CASSPTGYHGYTF; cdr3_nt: TGTGCCAGCTCACCAACAGGATATCACGGCTACACCTTC
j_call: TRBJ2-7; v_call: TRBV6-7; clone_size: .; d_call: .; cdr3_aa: CASSYLQKEQYF; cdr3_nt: TGTGCCAGCAGTTACCTCCAGAAAGAGCAGTACTTC
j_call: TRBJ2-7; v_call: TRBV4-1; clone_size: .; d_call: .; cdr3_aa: CASSQDSRVGSYEQYF; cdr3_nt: TGCGCCAGCAGCCAAGATAGCAGAGTAGGGTCCTACGAGCAGTACTTC
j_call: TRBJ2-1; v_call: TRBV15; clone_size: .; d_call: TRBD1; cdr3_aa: CATSNRRDSVNNEQFF; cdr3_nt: TGTGCCACCAGCAACCGCCGGGACAGCGTTAACAATGAGCAGTTCTTC
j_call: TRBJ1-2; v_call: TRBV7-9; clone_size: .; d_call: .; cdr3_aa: CASSLAGVGGYTF; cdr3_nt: TGTGCCAGCAGCTTAGCGGGTGTTGGTGGCTACACCTTC
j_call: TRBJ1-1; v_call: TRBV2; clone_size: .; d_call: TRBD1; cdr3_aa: CASSEAGTGNTEAFF; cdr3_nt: TGTGCCAGCAGTGAAGCGGGGACAGGGAACACTGAAGCTTTCTTT
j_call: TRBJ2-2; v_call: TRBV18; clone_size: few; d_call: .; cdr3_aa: CASSPSTSNTGELFF; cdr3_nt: TGTGCCAGCTCACCATCTACCTCTAACACCGGGGAGCTGTTTTTT
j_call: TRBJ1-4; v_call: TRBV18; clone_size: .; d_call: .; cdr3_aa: CASSPLDTREKLFF; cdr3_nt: TGTGCCAGCTCACCCCTGGATACTAGAGAAAAACTGTTTTTT
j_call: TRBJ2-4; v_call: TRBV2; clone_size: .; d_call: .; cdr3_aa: CASSEAYLPLGAKNIQYF; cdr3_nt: TGTGCCAGCAGTGAAGCGTACTTACCTTTAGGAGCCAAAAACATTCAGTACTTC
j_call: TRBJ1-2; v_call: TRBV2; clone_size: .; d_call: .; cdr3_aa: CASSTDSNYGYTF; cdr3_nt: TGTGCCAGCAGCACGGACAGTAACTATGGCTACACCTTC
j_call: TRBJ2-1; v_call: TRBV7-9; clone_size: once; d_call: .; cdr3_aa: CASSLGINREGEFF; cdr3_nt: TGTGCCAGCAGCTTGGGGATTAACAGGGAGGGGGAGTTCTTC